This T cell receptor beta chain was retrieved from a study of T cell changes during pregnancy in multiple sclerosis. CDR3 size: 18 residues. CDR1 is SNHLY, CDR2 FYNNEI, per germline. To note about this clone: Relative to the germline gene, one junction end is altered; a read error may explain this. The sample holds other DNA sequences that translate to the same CDR3.

TCRdb keeps only in-frame clones here, not all; method: immunoSEQ multiplex PCR. The sample records about 47,000 clones, around 93% being singletons. The source is a female donor with multiple sclerosis, enrolled in a pregnancy study. The V gene is TRBV2, the J gene TRBJ2-1, with a weak D call TRBD2 (7 bases). The sample in question was peripheral blood, obtained in the third trimester of pregnancy. CDR3 bases: TGTGCCAGTAGTGAAGTACCGTTCCGGGACGGGGAGGGGGATGAGCAGTTCTTC. Protein sequence: CASSEVPFRDGEGDEQFF.